These T cell receptor beta chains were read from a single sample in a study of cytomegalovirus exposure and HLA in healthy donors. The data were produced by immunoSEQ multiplex PCR, yet TCRdb's version contains in-frame clones alone and is incomplete. The table has some 89,000 clones, around four fifths seen once. Sequenced material: PBMCs. The receptors derive from a woman between 40 and 50 years old in good health and CMV-seropositive. Both conserved end residues are part of each CDR3. D genes are given only for firm matches. Clone sizes are given selectively: once, few, many, or a class where the clone is expanded.

D gene: TRBD2; clone size: NA; V gene: TRBV10-3; J gene: TRBJ2-1; CDR3 protein: CAISEPGLAGGREQFF; CDR3 DNA: TGTGCCATCAGTGAGCCGGGACTAGCGGGAGGAAGAGAGCAGTTCTTC
D gene: TRBD1; clone size: NA; V gene: TRBV28; J gene: TRBJ1-1; CDR3 protein: CASSFGTGYTEAFF; CDR3 DNA: TGTGCCAGCAGTTTCGGGACAGGGTACACTGAAGCTTTCTTT
D gene: NA; clone size: NA; V gene: TRBV15; J gene: TRBJ1-1; CDR3 protein: CATSKEGGNTEAFF; CDR3 DNA: TGTGCCACCAGCAAAGAAGGGGGGAACACTGAAGCTTTCTTT
D gene: NA; clone size: NA; V gene: TRBV28; J gene: TRBJ1-4; CDR3 protein: CASQGFANEKLFF; CDR3 DNA: TGTGCCAGTCAGGGGTTCGCTAATGAAAAACTGTTTTTT
D gene: TRBD2; clone size: NA; V gene: TRBV18; J gene: TRBJ2-3; CDR3 protein: CASSPLVAGGTDTQYF; CDR3 DNA: TGTGCCAGCTCACCACTGGTAGCGGGAGGTACAGATACGCAGTATTTT
D gene: TRBD2; clone size: NA; V gene: TRBV2; J gene: TRBJ2-7; CDR3 protein: CASHSGTAPYEQYF; CDR3 DNA: TGTGCCAGCCATAGCGGGACTGCCCCCTACGAGCAGTACTTC
D gene: NA; clone size: few; V gene: TRBV28; J gene: TRBJ2-7; CDR3 protein: CASSPPATDYEQYF; CDR3 DNA: TGTGCCAGCAGTCCCCCCGCGACAGACTACGAGCAGTACTTC
D gene: TRBD1; clone size: NA; V gene: TRBV6-5; J gene: TRBJ2-1; CDR3 protein: CASSGTGVDNEQFF; CDR3 DNA: TGTGCCAGCAGTGGGACAGGGGTGGACAATGAGCAGTTCTTC
D gene: NA; clone size: NA; V gene: TRBV20-1; J gene: TRBJ1-2; CDR3 protein: CSVSGYTF; CDR3 DNA: TGCAGTGTGAGTGGCTACACCTTC
D gene: TRBD1; clone size: few; V gene: TRBV12-5; J gene: TRBJ2-3; CDR3 protein: CASQMGQGAPDTQYF; CDR3 DNA: TGTGCTAGTCAGATGGGACAGGGGGCCCCAGATACGCAGTATTTT
D gene: TRBD1; clone size: NA; V gene: TRBV18; J gene: TRBJ2-7; CDR3 protein: CASSPTRDRTYEQYF; CDR3 DNA: TGTGCCAGCTCACCCACCCGGGACAGAACCTACGAGCAGTACTTC
D gene: TRBD2; clone size: NA; V gene: TRBV4-2; J gene: TRBJ2-3; CDR3 protein: CASSQDGPAGVTDTQYF; CDR3 DNA: TGTGCCAGCAGCCAAGACGGTCCAGCGGGAGTTACAGATACGCAGTATTTT
D gene: TRBD2; clone size: few; V gene: TRBV27; J gene: TRBJ2-3; CDR3 protein: CASSLMAGASDTQYF; CDR3 DNA: TGTGCCAGCAGTTTAATGGCGGGAGCCTCAGATACGCAGTATTTT
D gene: TRBD2; clone size: NA; V gene: TRBV19; J gene: TRBJ2-1; CDR3 protein: CASSQTSGSSYNEQFF; CDR3 DNA: TGTGCCAGTAGTCAGACTAGCGGGAGCTCCTACAATGAGCAGTTCTTC
D gene: NA; clone size: NA; V gene: TRBV7-8; J gene: TRBJ2-5; CDR3 protein: CASSLGSGVEETQYF; CDR3 DNA: TGTGCCAGCAGCTTAGGGTCAGGGGTGGAAGAGACCCAGTACTTC
D gene: NA; clone size: NA; V gene: TRBV25-1; J gene: TRBJ1-1; CDR3 protein: CASSERGGWPFF; CDR3 DNA: TGTGCCAGCAGTGAAAGGGGGGGGTGGCCTTTCTTT
D gene: NA; clone size: once; V gene: TRBV7-7; J gene: TRBJ2-5; CDR3 protein: CASSLGAAVETQYF; CDR3 DNA: TGTGCTAGCAGCTTGGGGGCGGCAGTGGAGACCCAGTACTTC